This T cell receptor beta chain was documented in a study of T cells after yellow fever vaccination. The 5'RACE template-switching step produced TCR cDNA and added a universal primer site and UMIs. TCRdb passed the 5' RACE reads through MiXCR, listing each CDR3 protein once. The sample yields roughly 150,000 distinct CDR3 sequences, under 8% seen once. Trimming removed 7 bases at V and 6 bases at J, with 13 bases between. The CDR3 is made up of 12 amino acids. This clonotype was counted at least ten times. The sample here was CD4+ T cells sorted from PBMCs, taken 10 days after the yellow fever booster vaccination. The chain combines TRBV12-3 or TRBV12-4 with TRBJ2-7; D might be TRBD1 (7 bases). This TCR came from a man aged 30-40 years who received the YFV17D yellow fever vaccine. CDR3 nucleotides: TGTGCCAGCAAAGGGGGCGGGACCGAGCAGTACTTC. Amino acids: CASKGGGTEQYF.